This T cell receptor beta chain is drawn from a study of cytomegalovirus exposure and HLA in healthy donors. General study results and limits: One later analysis, an examination of the 90 to 150 validation repertoires, found that first-cohort TCR clusters tended to co-occur in them.

Points on this clone: Its antigen is still unknown.

V lost 4 bases and J 7 bases, leaving 11 bases between the germline ends. The CDR3 loop spans 11 amino acids. CDR1 and CDR2 (germline): GTSNPN, SVGIG (reference sequence). The data were produced by immunoSEQ multiplex PCR, yet TCRdb's version contains in-frame clones alone and is incomplete. Here the sample spans 100,000 to 120,000 clones, over 85% being singletons. The donors were members of the validation cohort, which comprised about 120 subjects and was separate from the first cohort of around 700 subjects. The sequence was obtained from a young woman in good health and CMV-seronegative. The material sequenced was PBMCs. The V call is TRBV30, the J call TRBJ2-7, with a possible D match to TRBD1 (5 bases). The CDR3 bases are TGTGCCTGGACGATAGGGGCAGAGCAGTACTTC. Its translation is CAWTIGAEQYF.